This passage covers 27 T cell receptor beta chains from one sample sequenced in a study of cytomegalovirus exposure and HLA in healthy donors. Use of 60 Vbeta and 13 Jbeta primers characterized the PCR. Generated by immunoSEQ multiplex PCR, the TCRdb table keeps only in-frame clones and is missing some. The sample has roughly 36,000 clones, approximately 80% seen once. The sample consisted of PBMCs. The receptors shown here come from a male donor in good health and CMV-seronegative.

This clone appeared a few times. The junction does not match germline at one end; this may be a read error. This chain uses TRBV6-1 with TRBJ1-4; TRBD1 is a possible D gene (6 bases). CDR3 size: 18 residues. Germline lookup yields CDR1 MNHNS and CDR2 SASEGT. CDR3 DNA: TGTGCCAGCAGCGAAGACGAACGGGGGGCACTAACTAATGAAAAACTGTTTTTT. It specifies CASSEDERGALTNEKLFF.

V is TRBV5-1 and J is TRBJ2-1, with 8 nucleotides matching TRBD1. This CDR3 is 15 amino acids long. Trimming cost V 4 bases and J 3 bases; bases outside gene matches: 6. Germline values: CDR1 SGHRS, CDR2 YFSETQ. DNA for the CDR3: TGCGCCAGCAGCCGAGAGGACAGGGTCTACAATGAGCAGTTCTTC. Translating it yields CASSREDRVYNEQFF.

The chain combines TRBV5-6 with TRBJ1-1; 9 nucleotides agree with TRBD1. CDR1 SGHDT and CDR2 YYEEEE come from the germline V gene. CDR3 length: 15 amino acids. The junction had 6 bases not matched to a gene; V was cut back by 3 bases and J by 3 bases. CDR3 sequence (DNA): TGTGCCAGCAGCTCCGAGGGACAGGGACACACTGAAGCTTTCTTT. This gives the protein CASSSEGQGHTEAFF.

The V gene is TRBV11-3, the J gene TRBJ2-1; 10 positions agree with TRBD1. Trimming removed 5 bases from V and 4 bases from J; junction bases left unmatched: 5. The germline V gene encodes CDR1 SGHNT and CDR2 YENEEA. The CDR3 extends over 15 amino acids. CDR3 bases: TGTGCCAGCAGCCCGCGGGACAGGGGATACAATGAGCAGTTCTTC. Protein product: CASSPRDRGYNEQFF.

The gene calls are TRBV5-4 and TRBJ2-7; TRBD2 agrees at 14 bases. Germline values: CDR1 SGHNT, CDR2 YYREEE (reference sequence). The CDR3 length is 16 residues. Trimming at V came to 4 bases and at J to 0 bases, leaving 3 bases not matched to a gene. CDR3 DNA: TGTGCCAGCAGCGGCGGGACTAGCGGGGGCTCCTACGAGCAGTACTTC. Protein sequence: CASSGGTSGGSYEQYF.

J is TRBJ1-6 and V is TRBV4-1, with D possibly being TRBD1 (6 bases). This CDR3 contains 17 residues. Between the trimmed V and J ends, which lost 5 bases and 4 bases, there was a span of 18 bases. Germline CDR1 and CDR2: MGHRA and YSYEKL. The CDR3 reads CASSERSRTEYNSPLHF. Here the CDR3 DNA reads TGCGCCAGCAGCGAAAGATCCAGGACAGAATATAATTCACCCCTCCACTTT.

The chain has TRBV27 and TRBJ2-3; the match to TRBD2 covers 9 bases. The CDR3 is made up of 17 amino acids. The trim removed 1 base at V and 3 bases at J, leaving 8 bases unmatched. Germline CDR1 is MNHEY and CDR2 is SMNVEV (reference sequence). CDR3 in DNA: TGTGCCAGCAGTTTATGGGTAGCGGGGGAAAAGACAGATACGCAGTATTTT. It specifies CASSLWVAGEKTDTQYF.

The chain links TRBV6-5 to TRBJ2-7, with 11 bases fitting TRBD1. The CDR3 is 16 amino acids. CDR1 and CDR2 (germline): MNHEY, SVGAGI. Trimming took 2 bases from V and 3 from J; bases not matched to a gene: 6. The CDR3 sequence: CASSYPTGTGGYEQYF. The CDR3 coding sequence is TGTGCCAGCAGTTACCCGACGGGGACAGGGGGCTACGAGCAGTACTTC.

The table lists this clone with a few counts. The V call is TRBV29-1, the J call TRBJ2-1, with TRBD2 matching 7 bases. CDR3 length equals 14 residues. Germline V gene lookup returns CDR1 SQVTM and CDR2 ANQGSEA. V was clipped by 4 bases and J by 2 bases; unmatched bases: 5. Written as DNA, the CDR3 is TGCAGCGTTGCTCGGGAGGCTACCTACAATGAGCAGTTCTTC. Residues: CSVAREATYNEQFF.

V is TRBV7-6 and J is TRBJ1-5, with D possibly matching TRBD1 (5 bases). This CDR3 spans 15 amino acids. V lost 0 bases and J 2 bases, leaving 8 bases between the germline ends. Germline CDR1 and CDR2: SGHVS and FNYEAQ. The CDR3 DNA is TGTGCCAGCAGCTTAGCCACAGGAGGCAATCAGCCCCAGCATTTT. Amino acid sequence: CASSLATGGNQPQHF.

CDR3 region: CSVDRGYEQYF. The CDR3, as DNA: TGCAGCGTTGACAGAGGGTACGAGCAGTACTTC. This sequence joins TRBV29-1 and TRBJ2-7; perhaps TRBD2 as D (5 bases). The CDR3 extends over 11 amino acids. Trimming removed 3 bases from V and 4 bases from J, with 7 bases in between. CDR1 and CDR2 (germline): SQVTM, ANQGSEA.

This chain connects TRBV5-1 to TRBJ2-7, with 9 bases fitting TRBD2. Germline V gives CDR1 SGHRS, CDR2 YFSETQ. Trimming cost V 0 bases and J 3 bases; bases outside gene matches: 4. The CDR3 has 15 residues. The DNA for the CDR3 is TGCGCCAGCAGCTTGGTTAGCGGGAGTCACTACGAGCAGTACTTC. It specifies CASSLVSGSHYEQYF.

V gene TRBV5-6 combines with J gene TRBJ1-6; 7 nucleotides agree with TRBD1. CDR1 SGHDT and CDR2 YYEEEE come from the germline V gene. The V gene end was trimmed by 4 bases and the J gene end by 8 bases; junction bases not matched to a gene: 15. This CDR3 has 17 residues. The CDR3 sequence is CASSRVQGELPDSPLHF. CDR3 nucleotide sequence: TGTGCCAGCAGCAGAGTCCAGGGGGAACTTCCTGATTCACCCCTCCACTTT.

The CDR3 DNA sequence: TGTGCCAGCAGGGCCGGGACTAGCGGGAGGGCCTTCGAGCAGTACTTC. Translating it yields CASRAGTSGRAFEQYF. The chain couples TRBV7-2 to TRBJ2-7, with 16 bases that match TRBD2. The V gene end was trimmed by 6 bases and the J gene end by 6 bases; junction bases not matched to a gene: 8. Germline V CDR1 and CDR2: SGHTA, FQGNSA. This CDR3 contains 16 residues. Variable domain in full (rest from reference TRBV7-2 and TRBJ2-7): GAGVSQSPSNKVTEKGKDVELRCDPISGHTALYWYRQSLGQGLEFLIYFQGNSAPDKSGLPSDRFSAERTGGSVSTLTIQRTQQEDSAVYLCASRAGTSGRAFEQYFGPGTRLTVT.

The J gene is TRBJ2-3, the V gene TRBV14; 8 positions match TRBD2. The CDR3 sequence is 14 residues long. Germline V gene data show CDR1 as SGHDN and CDR2 as FVKESK. V gave up 5 bases and J gave up 5 bases; unmatched junction bases: 6. This CDR3 is CASSKGLAIDTQYF. The CDR3 DNA is TGTGCCAGCAGCAAAGGACTAGCCATAGATACGCAGTATTTT.

CDR3 sequence: CASSLAVGVTGELFF. Here the CDR3 DNA reads TGTGCCAGCAGCTTGGCCGTGGGAGTCACCGGGGAGCTGTTTTTT. This chain uses TRBV5-6 with TRBJ2-2, with a weak D call TRBD2 (5 bases). V dropped 0 bases and J dropped 4 bases, with 10 bases sitting between them. Germline assignment: CDR1 SGHDT and CDR2 YYEEEE. This CDR3 spans 15 amino acids.

This chain joins TRBV7-9 and TRBJ1-1, with D perhaps TRBD1 (5 bases). V shed 5 bases and J shed 1 base, with 11 bases lying between them. CDR3 length: 14 residues. Germline CDR1 reads SEHNR; CDR2 reads FQNEAQ (reference sequence). In DNA, the CDR3 is TGTGCCAGCAGCCCCCAGGGCCCGAACACTGAAGCTTTCTTT. The encoded protein is CASSPQGPNTEAFF. Variable domain in full (rest from reference TRBV7-9 and TRBJ1-1): DTGVSQNPRHKITKRGQNVTFRCDPISEHNRLYWYRQTLGQGPEFLTYFQNEAQLEKSRLLSDRFSAERPKGSFSTLEIQRTEQGDSAMYLCASSPQGPNTEAFFGQGTRLTVV.

The chain uses TRBV4-3 and TRBJ2-7, with a possible D match to TRBD2 (7 bases). Germline CDR1 LGHNA, CDR2 YSLEER. The germline V and J ends were trimmed by 0 bases and 5 bases, with 20 bases remaining between them. CDR3 size: 17 residues. This chain's CDR3 is CASSQDPLVGGGDEQYF. The CDR3 DNA follows: TGCGCCAGCAGCCAAGATCCCTTAGTGGGAGGGGGGGACGAGCAGTACTTC.

In this sample, this clone turned up a few times. The rearrangement links TRBV5-4 to TRBJ1-2, with TRBD1 identical over 7 bases. V lost 2 bases and J lost 7; bases outside the gene matches: 5. CDR1 is SGHNT, CDR2 YYREEE, per germline (reference sequence). The CDR3 is 13 residues long. The DNA for the CDR3 is TGTGCCAGCAGCTTAAGGACAGGTTCTGGCTACACCTTC. Protein product: CASSLRTGSGYTF.

V is TRBV5-6 and J is TRBJ1-2, with 8 bases lining up with TRBD1. The V gene end was trimmed by 1 base and the J gene end by 8 bases; junction bases not matched to a gene: 1. The V gene's germline CDR1 is SGHDT and CDR2 YYEEEE. The CDR3 runs 12 residues. In nucleotides, the CDR3 is TGTGCCAGCAGCTTGTACAGGGGGGGCTACACCTTC. Translating gives CASSLYRGGYTF.

The chain has TRBV30 and TRBJ1-2; D gene unclear. This CDR3 contains 12 residues. V dropped 4 bases and J dropped 8 bases, with 14 bases sitting between them. Germline V gene sequence: CDR1 GTSNPN, CDR2 SVGIG (reference sequence). The DNA for the CDR3 is TGTGCCTGGACAGGTTCCGCCGGCGGCTACACCTTC. This sequence encodes CAWTGSAGGYTF.

V is TRBV6-1 and J is TRBJ1-5, with 12 bases that match TRBD1. Germline values: CDR1 MNHNS, CDR2 SASEGT. The ends lost 1 base at V and 7 bases at J; junction bases unmatched: 2. CDR3 size: 15 residues. CDR3 bases: TGTGCCAGCAGTGAAGGGGACAGGGGGCGACAGCCCCAGCATTTT. Translated: CASSEGDRGRQPQHF.

The gene calls are TRBV5-1 and TRBJ1-1; no reliable D call. Trimming left V 7 bases short and J 10 bases short, with 20 bases between. CDR3 length equals 13 residues. Germline-derived CDR1 and CDR2 are SGHRS and YFSETQ. This CDR3 is CASGSGPGSGAFF. As DNA, the CDR3 is TGCGCCAGCGGCAGTGGTCCGGGGTCGGGAGCTTTCTTT.

The chain links TRBV19 to TRBJ2-7, with 7 bases matching TRBD2. CDR3 size: 14 residues. V trimming: 4 bases; J trimming: 0 bases; junction bases outside the gene matches: 3. Per germline, CDR1 LNHDA and CDR2 SQIVND (reference sequence). CDR3 DNA sequence: TGTGCCAGTAGTAGGGGCGGGAGCTCCTACGAGCAGTACTTC. This sequence encodes CASSRGGSSYEQYF.

This chain joins TRBV2 and TRBJ2-5; D perhaps matches TRBD2 (5 bases). The germline CDR1 and CDR2 sequences are SNHLY and FYNNEI. The CDR3 loop spans 13 amino acids. Trimming shortened V by 4 bases and J by 5 bases, and 11 bases separated the two germline ends. In DNA form, the CDR3 reads TGTGCCAGCAGTGGGTCGGGAAGCGAGACCCAGTACTTC. Encoded protein: CASSGSGSETQYF. Filled out from reference TRBV2 and TRBJ2-5, the complete variable domain reads EPEVTQTPSHQVTQMGQEVILRCVPISNHLYFYWYRQILGQKVEFLVSFYNNEISEKSEIFDDQFSVERPDGSNFTLKIRSTKLEDSAMYFCASSGSGSETQYFGPGTRLLVL.

The chain employs TRBV6-5 and TRBJ1-1, with D unclear. Trimming cost V 5 bases and J 7 bases, with 11 bases left between them. Germline CDR1 MNHEY, CDR2 SVGAGI. The CDR3 runs to 12 residues. As DNA, the CDR3 is TGTGCCAGCAGTGTTATTTCCGGTGAAGCTTTCTTT. Encoded protein: CASSVISGEAFF.

The chain combines TRBV14 with TRBJ2-3; 7 positions agree with TRBD1. CDR1 is SGHDN, CDR2 FVKESK, per germline. The CDR3 runs 16 residues. The V and J ends lost 0 bases and 3 bases, in that order; junction bases with no gene match: 6. The CDR3 region is CASSQDIGGLTDTQYF. The CDR3 coding sequence is TGTGCCAGCAGCCAAGATATAGGGGGCCTGACAGATACGCAGTATTTT.